Following are 14 T cell receptor beta chains from one sample sequenced in a study of PD-L1 blockade in urothelial cancer. Data came from immunoSEQ multiplex PCR; TCRdb stores just in-frame clones and leaves some out. In the table there are over 15,000 clones, approximately 86% of which are singletons. The specimen comprised PBMCs, sampled around atezolizumab (anti-PD-L1) treatment. All receptors come from a man aged 45-65 years with urothelial cancer.

The chain uses TRBV9 and TRBJ2-7; 8 bases are shared with TRBD2. The CDR3 spans 18 residues. Germline V gene sequence: CDR1 SGDLS, CDR2 YYNGEE. V lost 1 base to trimming and J lost 2 bases; unmatched junction nucleotides: 14. The CDR3 DNA reads TGTGCCAGCAGCGTAAGTAGCGGGACAAAATCCGGGGCCTACGAGCAGTACTTC. It specifies CASSVSSGTKSGAYEQYF. The full variable domain, in which reference TRBV9 and TRBJ2-7 provide the parts outside the CDR3, is DSGVTQTPKHLITATGQRVTLRCSPRSGDLSVYWYQQSLDQGLQFLIQYYNGEERAKGNILERFSAQQFPDLHSELNLSSLELGDSALYFCASSVSSGTKSGAYEQYFGPGTRLTVT.

The chain has TRBV19 and TRBJ1-2; the match to TRBD1 covers 9 bases. J was trimmed by 5 bases and V by 3 bases; bases with no gene match: 7. There are 15 residues in the CDR3. In germline, CDR1 is LNHDA, CDR2 SQIVND (reference sequence). CDR3 coding DNA: TGTGCCAGTAGTATCCGGACAGGGGCTAGTTATGGCTACACCTTC. This translates into CASSIRTGASYGYTF. The entire variable domain, with the rest obtained from reference TRBV19 and TRBJ1-2, is as follows: DGGITQSPKYLFRKEGQNVTLSCEQNLNHDAMYWYRQDPGQGLRLIYYSQIVNDFQKGDIAEGYSVSREKKESFPLTVTSAQKNPTAFYLCASSIRTGASYGYTFGSGTRLTVV.

The rearrangement links TRBV5-4 to TRBJ1-4; 9 nucleotides align to TRBD1. The J segment lost 8 bases and the V segment lost 4 bases, leaving 9 bases of the junction unmatched. The CDR3 is 15 residues long. Germline V gene sequence: CDR1 SGHNT, CDR2 YYREEE (reference sequence). The CDR3 sequence: CASSKSGTGFEKLFF. The CDR3 coding sequence is TGTGCCAGCAGCAAATCCGGGACAGGGTTCGAAAAACTGTTTTTT.

The V gene is TRBV6-1, the J gene TRBJ2-7, with 8 bases lining up with TRBD2. The CDR3 has 15 amino acids. V shed 7 bases, J shed 7 bases, and the junction held 15 bases outside the gene matches. Germline CDR1 and CDR2: MNHNS and SASEGT. The DNA for the CDR3 is TGTGCCAGCAATGAGCGGGAGTTCTTTTCCGAGGAGCAGTACTTC. Amino acid sequence: CASNEREFFSEEQYF.

A single count supports this clone. V gene TRBV19 combines with J gene TRBJ2-2; 8 nucleotides line up with TRBD2. From germline, CDR1 is LNHDA and CDR2 SQIVND (reference sequence). This CDR3 has 14 residues. Trimming took 2 bases from V and 4 from J; bases not matched to a gene: 0. This CDR3 is CASSILAGTGELFF. CDR3 DNA: TGTGCCAGTAGTATACTAGCGGGCACCGGGGAGCTGTTTTTT.

This clone has only one observation. The V call is TRBV11-2, the J call TRBJ2-7, with TRBD1 matching 8 bases. V lost 1 base to trimming and J lost 3 bases; unmatched junction nucleotides: 5. This CDR3 has 15 residues. CDR1 is SGHAT and CDR2 is FQNNGV in the germline V gene. The chain's CDR3 is CASSLGQGANYEQYF. The CDR3 nucleotides are TGTGCCAGCAGCTTAGGGCAGGGGGCGAACTACGAGCAGTACTTC.

The rearrangement links TRBV5-6 to TRBJ2-5; no clear D. CDR3 length: 12 amino acids. The V gene's germline CDR1 is SGHDT and CDR2 YYEEEE. V was cut by 4 bases and J by 5 bases, with 9 bases left in between. The CDR3 DNA reads TGTGCCAGCAGCCCTGACTGGGAGACCCAGTACTTC. This sequence encodes CASSPDWETQYF.

The gene calls are TRBV14 and TRBJ2-3; D unresolved. The V end was cut by 1 base, the J end by 6 bases, with 8 bases between. CDR3 length: 13 amino acids. Germline CDR1 and CDR2: SGHDN and FVKESK. The CDR3 DNA sequence: TGTGCCAGCAGCCAAGTCTTGAGGGATACGCAGTATTTT. It specifies CASSQVLRDTQYF.

The chain has TRBV7-9 and TRBJ1-6; no clear D gene. Germline CDR1 SEHNR, CDR2 FQNEAQ (reference sequence). There are 14 residues in the CDR3. The V gene lost 5 bases and the J gene lost 6 bases, with 11 bases spanning the gap. The CDR3 sequence: CASSQGGSNSPLHF. CDR3 nucleotides: TGTGCCAGCAGCCAAGGCGGGAGTAATTCACCCCTCCACTTT.

The CDR3: CASSLDSYQETQYF. The CDR3 nucleotides read TGTGCCAGCAGCCTAGACAGTTACCAAGAGACCCAGTACTTC. The chain joins TRBV5-5 to TRBJ2-5, with D tentatively TRBD1 (5 bases). The CDR3 has 14 residues. Germline-derived CDR1 and CDR2 are SGHKS and YYEKEE (reference sequence). Trimming shortened V by 4 bases and J by 0 bases, and 10 bases separated the two germline ends.

CDR3 sequence: CASSFASGWSDTQYF. The CDR3 DNA reads as TGTGCCAGCAGTTTCGCTAGCGGGTGGTCAGATACGCAGTATTTT. V is TRBV27 and J is TRBJ2-3; 8 bases are shared with TRBD2. With V trimmed by 3 bases and J by 4 bases, 6 bases remained unmatched. Germline CDR1 reads MNHEY; CDR2 reads SMNVEV (reference sequence). This CDR3 contains 15 residues.

This chain joins TRBV2 and TRBJ2-4; 7 positions match TRBD1. The length of the CDR3 is 15 residues. Trimming took 8 bases from V and 4 from J; bases not matched to a gene: 11. Germline lookup yields CDR1 SNHLY and CDR2 FYNNEI. Here the CDR3 reads CASLPGQMGKNIQYF. Written as DNA, the CDR3 is TGTGCCAGCCTCCCGGGACAGATGGGAAAAAACATTCAGTACTTC.

The chain carries TRBV18 and TRBJ2-4; D may be TRBD1 (5 bases). CDR3 length: 12 residues. In germline, CDR1 is KGHSH, CDR2 LQKENI. V was cut by 4 bases and J by 10 bases, with 11 bases left in between. The DNA for the CDR3 is TGTGCCAGCTCACAGGACATTTATATTCAGTACTTC. Protein sequence: CASSQDIYIQYF.

In its sample, this clone was seen a few times. This chain uses TRBV6-5 with TRBJ2-4; TRBD2 is a possible D gene (5 bases). The CDR3 sequence is 15 residues long. V was clipped by 6 bases and J by 7 bases, with 19 bases between them. The germline CDR1 and CDR2 sequences are MNHEY and SVGAGI. CDR3: CASSLSVGARNIQYF. Here the CDR3 DNA reads TGTGCCAGCAGCCTAAGCGTGGGAGCGCGCAACATTCAGTACTTC.